This record concerns one T cell receptor beta chain sequence. Its specificity is not known. A read error may account for a junction end that differs from germline. This CDR3 is also generated by other DNA sequences in the sample. This specimen comes from a study of graft-versus-host responses after intestinal transplantation. Whole-study findings and limits: Present in recipient marrow, GvH clones included some that appeared first in ileum or blood. There was an association between peak levels of circulating GvH clones and early post-transplant HvG declines.

The CDR3 has 15 residues. From germline, CDR1 is SNHLY and CDR2 FYNNEI. Method: immunoSEQ multiplex PCR; TCRdb's copy keeps in-frame clones and lacks some. The sample includes 90,000 or so clones, 80% to 85% of them seen just once. V is TRBV2 and J is TRBJ2-5; 10 nucleotides match TRBD1. The TCR comes from a human donor who received an intestinal transplant. The sequencing here drew on unstimulated CD4+ T cells sorted from spleen or lymph node cells, taken before intestinal transplant. The CDR3 bases are TGTGCCAGCAGTGACGGGACAGGGGTATGGGAGACTCAGTACTTC. Its protein is CASSDGTGVWETQYF.